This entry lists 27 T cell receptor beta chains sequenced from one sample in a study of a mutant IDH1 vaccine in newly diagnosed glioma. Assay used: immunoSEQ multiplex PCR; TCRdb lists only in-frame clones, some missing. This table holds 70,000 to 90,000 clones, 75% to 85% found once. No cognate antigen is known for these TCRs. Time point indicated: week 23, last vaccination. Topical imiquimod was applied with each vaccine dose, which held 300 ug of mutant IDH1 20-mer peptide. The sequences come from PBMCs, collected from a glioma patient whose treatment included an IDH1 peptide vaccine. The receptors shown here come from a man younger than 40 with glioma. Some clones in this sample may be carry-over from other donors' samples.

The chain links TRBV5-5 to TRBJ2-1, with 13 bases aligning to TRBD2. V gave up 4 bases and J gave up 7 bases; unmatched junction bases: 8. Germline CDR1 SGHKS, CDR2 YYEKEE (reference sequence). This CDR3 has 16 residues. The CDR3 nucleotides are TGTGCCAGCAGCGCTACTAGCGGGGGGGCCTTGAATGAGCAGTTCTTC. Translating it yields CASSATSGGALNEQFF.

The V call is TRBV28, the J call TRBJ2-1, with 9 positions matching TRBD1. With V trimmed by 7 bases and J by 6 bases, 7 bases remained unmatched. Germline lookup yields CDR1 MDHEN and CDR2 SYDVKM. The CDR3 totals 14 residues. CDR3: CASMRTGEGNEQFF. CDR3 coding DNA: TGTGCCAGCATGCGGACAGGGGAGGGCAATGAGCAGTTCTTC.

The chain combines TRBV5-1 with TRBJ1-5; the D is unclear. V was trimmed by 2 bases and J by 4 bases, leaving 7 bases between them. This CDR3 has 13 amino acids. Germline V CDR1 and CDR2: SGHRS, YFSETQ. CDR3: CASSLVGNQPQHF. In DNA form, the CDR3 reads TGCGCCAGCAGCTTAGTAGGAAATCAGCCCCAGCATTTT.

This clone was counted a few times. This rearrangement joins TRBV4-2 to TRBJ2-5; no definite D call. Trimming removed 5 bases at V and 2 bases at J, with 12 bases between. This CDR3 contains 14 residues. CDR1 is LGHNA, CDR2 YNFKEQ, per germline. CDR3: CASSSRREQETQYF. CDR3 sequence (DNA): TGTGCCAGCAGCTCACGAAGGGAACAAGAGACCCAGTACTTC.

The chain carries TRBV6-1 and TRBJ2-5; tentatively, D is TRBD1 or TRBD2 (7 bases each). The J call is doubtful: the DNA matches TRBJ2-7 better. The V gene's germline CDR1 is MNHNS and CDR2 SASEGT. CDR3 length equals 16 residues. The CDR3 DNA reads TGTGCCAGCAGTGTACGGGACAGCGGGACGGGCTACGAGCAGTACTTC. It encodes CASSVRDSGTGYEQYF.

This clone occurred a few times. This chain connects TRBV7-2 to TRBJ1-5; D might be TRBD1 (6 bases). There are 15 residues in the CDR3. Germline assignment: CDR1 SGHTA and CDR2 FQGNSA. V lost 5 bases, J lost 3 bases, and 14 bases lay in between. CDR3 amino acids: CASSKEGQPNQPQHF. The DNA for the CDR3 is TGTGCCAGCAGCAAAGAGGGACAACCCAATCAGCCCCAGCATTTT. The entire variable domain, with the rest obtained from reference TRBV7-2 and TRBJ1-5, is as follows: GAGVSQSPSNKVTEKGKDVELRCDPISGHTALYWYRQSLGQGLEFLIYFQGNSAPDKSGLPSDRFSAERTGGSVSTLTIQRTQQEDSAVYLCASSKEGQPNQPQHFGDGTRLSIL.

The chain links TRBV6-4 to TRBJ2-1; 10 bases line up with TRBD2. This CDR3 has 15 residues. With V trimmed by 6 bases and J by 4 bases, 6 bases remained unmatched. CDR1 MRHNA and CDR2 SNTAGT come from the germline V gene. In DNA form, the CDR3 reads TGTGCCAGCAGCTCACTAGCGGGGCTGTACAATGAGCAGTTCTTC. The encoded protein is CASSSLAGLYNEQFF.

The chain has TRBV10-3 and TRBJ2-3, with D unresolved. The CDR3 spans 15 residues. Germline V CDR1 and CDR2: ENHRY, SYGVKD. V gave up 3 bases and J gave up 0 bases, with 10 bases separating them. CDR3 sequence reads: CAISERVDSTDTQYF. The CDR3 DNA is TGTGCCATCAGTGAACGTGTGGACAGCACAGATACGCAGTATTTT.

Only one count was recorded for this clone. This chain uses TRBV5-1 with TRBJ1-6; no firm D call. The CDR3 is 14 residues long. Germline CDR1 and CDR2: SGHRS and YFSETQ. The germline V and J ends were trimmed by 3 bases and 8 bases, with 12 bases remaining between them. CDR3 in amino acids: CASSSGEPHSPLHF. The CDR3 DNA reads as TGCGCCAGCAGCTCTGGGGAGCCGCATTCACCCCTCCACTTT.

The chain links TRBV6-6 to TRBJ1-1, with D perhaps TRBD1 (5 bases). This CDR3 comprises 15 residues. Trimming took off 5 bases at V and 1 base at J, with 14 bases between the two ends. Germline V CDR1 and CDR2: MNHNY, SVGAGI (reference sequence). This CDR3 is CASSPLGGRNTEAFF. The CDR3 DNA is TGTGCCAGCAGTCCCTTGGGGGGAAGGAACACTGAAGCTTTCTTT.

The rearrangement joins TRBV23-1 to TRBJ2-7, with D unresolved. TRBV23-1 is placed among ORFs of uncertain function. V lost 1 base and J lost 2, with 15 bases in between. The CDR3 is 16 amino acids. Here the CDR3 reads CASSQFKGRPTYEQYF. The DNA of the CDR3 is TGCGCCAGCAGTCAATTCAAGGGCAGACCGACCTACGAGCAGTACTTC.

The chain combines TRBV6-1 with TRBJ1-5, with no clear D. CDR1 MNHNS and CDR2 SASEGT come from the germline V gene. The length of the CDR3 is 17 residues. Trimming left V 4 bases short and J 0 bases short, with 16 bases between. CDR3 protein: CASSGVFIAVSNQPQHF. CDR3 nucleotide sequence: TGTGCCAGCAGTGGCGTTTTCATTGCAGTTAGCAATCAGCCCCAGCATTTT.

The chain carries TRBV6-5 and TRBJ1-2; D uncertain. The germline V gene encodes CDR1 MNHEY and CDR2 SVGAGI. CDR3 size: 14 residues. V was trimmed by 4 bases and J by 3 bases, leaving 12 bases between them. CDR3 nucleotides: TGTGCCAGCAGTTCGAGCCGGGCCTACTATGGCTACACCTTC. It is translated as CASSSSRAYYGYTF.

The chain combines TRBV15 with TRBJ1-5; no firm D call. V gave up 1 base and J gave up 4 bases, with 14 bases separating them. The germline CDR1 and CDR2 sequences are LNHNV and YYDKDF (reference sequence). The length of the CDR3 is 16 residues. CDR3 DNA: TGTGCCACCAGCAGAGGGAAACCTTTGGCAAATCAGCCCCAGCATTTT. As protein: CATSRGKPLANQPQHF.

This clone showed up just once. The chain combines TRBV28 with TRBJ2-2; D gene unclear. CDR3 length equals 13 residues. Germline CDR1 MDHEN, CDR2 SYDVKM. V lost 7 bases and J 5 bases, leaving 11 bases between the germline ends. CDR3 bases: TGTGCCAGCACCCCAAAACTGACCGGGGAGCTGTTTTTT. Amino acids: CASTPKLTGELFF.

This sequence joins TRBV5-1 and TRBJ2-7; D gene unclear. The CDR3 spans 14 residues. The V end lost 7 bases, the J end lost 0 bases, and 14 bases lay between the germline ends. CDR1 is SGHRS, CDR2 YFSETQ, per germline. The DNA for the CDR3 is TGCGCCAGCTCTCGAGACACCCTCTCCTACGAGCAGTACTTC. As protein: CASSRDTLSYEQYF.

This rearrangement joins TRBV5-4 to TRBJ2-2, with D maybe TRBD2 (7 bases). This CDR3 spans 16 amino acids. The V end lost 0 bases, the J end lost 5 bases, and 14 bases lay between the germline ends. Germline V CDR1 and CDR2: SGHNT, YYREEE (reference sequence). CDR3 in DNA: TGTGCCAGCAGCTTGGGTCGGGGGGCACTGACCGGGGAGCTGTTTTTT. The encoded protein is CASSLGRGALTGELFF.

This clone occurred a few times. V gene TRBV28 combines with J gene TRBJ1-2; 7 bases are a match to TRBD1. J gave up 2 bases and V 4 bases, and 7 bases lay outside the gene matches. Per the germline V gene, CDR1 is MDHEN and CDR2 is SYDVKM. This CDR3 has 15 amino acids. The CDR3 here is CASSSPPDRNYGYTF. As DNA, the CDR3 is TGTGCCAGCAGTTCGCCCCCGGACAGGAACTATGGCTACACCTTC.

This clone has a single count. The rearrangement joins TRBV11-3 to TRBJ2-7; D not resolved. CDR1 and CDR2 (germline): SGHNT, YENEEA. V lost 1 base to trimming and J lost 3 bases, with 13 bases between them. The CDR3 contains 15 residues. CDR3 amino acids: CASSLGVGNYYEQYF. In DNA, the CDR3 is TGTGCCAGCAGCTTAGGTGTGGGGAATTACTACGAGCAGTACTTC.

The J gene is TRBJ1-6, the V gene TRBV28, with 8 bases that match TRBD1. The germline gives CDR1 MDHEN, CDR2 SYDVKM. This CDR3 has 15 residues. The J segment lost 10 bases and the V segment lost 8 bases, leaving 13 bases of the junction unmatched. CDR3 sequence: CASYTSGGVGSPLHF. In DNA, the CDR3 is TGTGCCAGCTATACCTCAGGGGGCGTTGGGTCACCCCTCCACTTT.

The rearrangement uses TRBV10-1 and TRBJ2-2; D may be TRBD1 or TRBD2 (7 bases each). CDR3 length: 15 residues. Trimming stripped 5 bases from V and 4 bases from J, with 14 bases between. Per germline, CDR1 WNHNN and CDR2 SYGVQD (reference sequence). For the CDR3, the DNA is TGCGCCAGCAGTCAAACAGGGGAGGGCACCGGGGAGCTGTTTTTT. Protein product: CASSQTGEGTGELFF.

CDR3 protein: CASSYGTGGEQYF. CDR3 coding DNA: TGTGCCAGCAGCTACGGGACAGGGGGCGAGCAGTACTTC. The chain has TRBV11-3 and TRBJ2-7, with 11 bases identical to TRBD1. Per the germline V gene, CDR1 is SGHNT and CDR2 is YENEEA. V lost 4 bases and J lost 6; bases outside the gene matches: 2. The CDR3 loop spans 13 amino acids.

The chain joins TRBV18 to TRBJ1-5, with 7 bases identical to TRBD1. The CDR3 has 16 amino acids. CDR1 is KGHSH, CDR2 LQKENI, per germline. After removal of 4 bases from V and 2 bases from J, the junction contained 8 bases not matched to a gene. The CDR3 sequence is CASSQEQGMGNQPQHF. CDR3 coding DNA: TGTGCCAGCTCACAGGAACAGGGGATGGGCAATCAGCCCCAGCATTTT.

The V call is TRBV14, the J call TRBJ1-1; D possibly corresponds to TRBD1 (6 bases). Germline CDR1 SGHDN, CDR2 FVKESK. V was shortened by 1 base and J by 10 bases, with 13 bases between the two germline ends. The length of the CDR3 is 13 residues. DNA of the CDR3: TGTGCCAGCAGCCAAGGAAGGGCCAGGGGAGCTTTCTTT. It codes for CASSQGRARGAFF.

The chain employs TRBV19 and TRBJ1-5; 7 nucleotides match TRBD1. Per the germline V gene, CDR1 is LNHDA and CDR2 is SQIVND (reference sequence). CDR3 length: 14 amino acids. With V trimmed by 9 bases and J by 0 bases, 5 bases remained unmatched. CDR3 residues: CASRDSYSNQPQHF. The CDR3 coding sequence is TGTGCCAGCCGGGACAGCTATAGCAATCAGCCCCAGCATTTT.

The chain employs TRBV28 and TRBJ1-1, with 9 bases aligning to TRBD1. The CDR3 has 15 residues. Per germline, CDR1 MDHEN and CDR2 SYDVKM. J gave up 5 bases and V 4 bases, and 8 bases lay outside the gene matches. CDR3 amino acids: CASSSQTGGKTEAFF. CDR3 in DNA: TGTGCCAGCAGTTCACAGACAGGGGGGAAAACTGAAGCTTTCTTT.

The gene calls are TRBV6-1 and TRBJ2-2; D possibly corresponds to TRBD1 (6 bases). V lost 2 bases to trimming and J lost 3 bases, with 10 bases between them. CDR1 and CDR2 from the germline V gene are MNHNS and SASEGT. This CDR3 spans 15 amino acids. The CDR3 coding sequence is TGTGCCAGCAGTGAATCTGCAGGGGACACCGGGGAGCTGTTTTTT. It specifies CASSESAGDTGELFF.